Detailed here is one T cell receptor beta chain. A few counts support this clonotype. What antigen it recognizes has not been identified. No clone much larger than this one lies a single base away; base qualities are absent. The CDR3 spans 12 residues, from the cysteine through the phenylalanine. The retained sequence is limited to the CDR3, 36 bases, with the frame set at the first base. CDR1 and CDR2 are drawn from the germline V gene: MDHEN, SYDVKM. Trimming costs V 4 bases and J 10 bases, and their ends lie 11 bases apart. TCR beta repertoires were profiled from peripheral blood of some 13 young patients with multiple sclerosis to demonstrate the VDJtools post-analysis software. The patients with multiple sclerosis were children and adolescents between about 6 and 15 years of age. The sample belongs to a study of post-analysis software for immune sequencing data (dated by TCRdb to between 2014 and 2017). About the investigation overall: Relapsing-remitting, secondary progressive and progressive-relapsing multiple sclerosis were recorded as disease courses, and subtype annotation was lacking for some patients. A subset of samples was prepared in parallel using single-end sample barcoding, then pooled and co-amplified after Illumina adapter ligation. The patient repertoires were compared against 11 previously published healthy control repertoires obtained from donors aged 6 to 25 years.

The study at large found these results: Multiple sclerosis patients had significantly lower normalized Chao1 diversity than controls, a result that suggests substantial peripheral T-cell clonal expansion. Significantly higher frequencies in patients than in controls were found for five TRBV segments, including TRBV5-6, TRBV5-1 and TRBV20-1. The multiple sclerosis patient group was slightly younger than the control group. When samples were clustered directly using the F measure, samples prepared in the same batch co-clustered strongly, which prompted a batch-effect correction.

Library construction relied on PCR. TCRdb names Illumina HiSeq 2500 as the instrument used. Unique molecular identifiers were incorporated into TCR beta cDNA libraries to reduce PCR and sequencing biases. Every 1 to 10 million input T cells yielded about 500,000 cDNA molecules, meaning each molecule approximated one T cell. The same protocol used for the earlier healthy control dataset was applied to prepare and sequence the patient libraries. Within a given batch, samples were prepared together, multiplexed and sequenced on the same HiSeq lane. As for how the authors treated the data: Raw barcoded reads were processed with MIGEC, discarding single-read molecular identifier groups before consensus assembly and CDR3 extraction. Clonotype tables were post-analysed with VDJtools, normalizing diversity by down-sampling all datasets to the smallest sample size. Repertoire overlap clustering matched CDR3 amino acid but not nucleotide sequences to correct batch-related cross-sample contamination. TCRdb ran its own pipeline on the public reads, namely fastp trimming at Q25 and MiXCR clone calling, and kept in-frame beta chains. Duplicate CDR3 protein sequences are folded into a single record with the most common DNA and genes. The V and J calls shown here were made by TCRdb, not taken from the authors' results. The sample has over 700,000 distinct CDR3 sequences on record, 25% to 30% of them singletons. Together, the top ten hold more than 0.45% of the sample.

Sequenced: blood. The V and J segments used are TRBV28 and TRBJ2-1, with no reliable assignment of the D segment. The TCR originated in a girl under 18 with multiple sclerosis. The DNA reads TGTGCCAGCAGTTCGTCCCCCTGGGAGCAGTTCTTC. Translated, it reads CASSSSPWEQFF.